This entry lists 29 T cell receptor beta chains sequenced from one sample in a study of T cell responses to AZD1222 COVID-19 vaccine. The method was immunoSEQ multiplex PCR; TCRdb's version includes in-frame clones alone and lacks a portion of them. Among about 180,000 clones, 70% to 90% were seen once, and the ten largest hold more than 9%. Sequencing was performed on peripheral blood, taken 28 days after the second AZD1222 dose. The receptors here all came from an adult who received the AZD1222 COVID-19 vaccine.

This clone was counted a few times. This sequence joins TRBV3-1 (or the pseudogene TRBV3-2) and TRBJ1-1; D gene unclear. The CDR3 is made up of 15 amino acids. The germline V gene encodes CDR1 LGHDT and CDR2 YNNKEL (reference sequence). Trimming pared 5 bases from V and 5 bases from J, leaving 18 bases between. In DNA, the CDR3 is TGTGCCAGCAGCGGAAAGATCGGGGTTTGGACTGAAGCTTTCTTT. Translating it yields CASSGKIGVWTEAFF.

The chain joins TRBV18 to TRBJ2-7; no definite D call. Germline V CDR1 and CDR2: KGHSH, LQKENI. Trimming left V 3 bases short and J 6 bases short, with 9 bases between. The CDR3 sequence is 12 residues long. CDR3: CASSPVWGEQYF. CDR3 sequence (DNA): TGTGCCAGCTCACCGGTATGGGGCGAGCAGTACTTC.

The chain has TRBV7-2 and TRBJ1-1; D unclear. CDR3 size: 14 residues. Trimming cost V 3 bases and J 0 bases, with 8 bases left between them. Germline-derived CDR1 and CDR2 are SGHTA and FQGNSA. In DNA form, the CDR3 reads TGTGCCAGCAGCTTCGGACGTATGAACACTGAAGCTTTCTTT. It encodes CASSFGRMNTEAFF.

This chain links TRBV19 with TRBJ1-5; no definite D call. The germline CDR1 and CDR2 sequences are LNHDA and SQIVND (reference sequence). The CDR3 covers 12 residues. V gave up 3 bases and J gave up 1 base, with 1 base separating them. The CDR3 is CASSMSNQPQHF. The CDR3 DNA is TGTGCCAGTAGTATGAGCAATCAGCCCCAGCATTTT.

The V gene is TRBV6-5, the J gene TRBJ1-2; unclear D gene. V was pared by 7 bases and J by 0 bases, with 15 bases between. Germline V gives CDR1 MNHEY, CDR2 SVGAGI. There are 15 residues in the CDR3. The CDR3: CASIPAEHTNYGYTF. CDR3 coding DNA: TGTGCCAGCATCCCGGCAGAACACACTAACTATGGCTACACCTTC.

The chain employs TRBV7-9 and TRBJ2-7; the D gene is possibly TRBD1 (6 bases). Germline V gives CDR1 SEHNR, CDR2 FQNEAQ (reference sequence). There are 12 residues in the CDR3. V was pared by 5 bases and J by 6 bases, with 11 bases between. CDR3 region: CASSPGELEQYF. The CDR3 coding sequence is TGTGCCAGCAGCCCAGGGGAGCTCGAGCAGTACTTC.

The chain combines TRBV4-1 with TRBJ2-3; perhaps TRBD2 as D (6 bases). This CDR3 region has 15 residues. The V end lost 0 bases, the J end lost 7 bases, and 14 bases lay between the germline ends. In germline, CDR1 is MGHRA, CDR2 YSYEKL. The CDR3 region has the DNA TGCGCCAGCAGCCAAGAATGGGGGGAGACGTATACGCAGTATTTT. This encodes CASSQEWGETYTQYF.

This clone has just one count. The rearrangement uses TRBV28 and TRBJ2-2, with 10 nucleotides matching TRBD1. The CDR3 is made up of 16 amino acids. Looked up from germline, CDR1 is MDHEN and CDR2 is SYDVKM. V lost 7 bases to trimming and J lost 3 bases; unmatched junction nucleotides: 8. The CDR3 DNA reads as TGTGCCAGCACCATAGGGGGACAGGGGTACACCGGGGAGCTGTTTTTT. Amino acids: CASTIGGQGYTGELFF.

The CDR3 loop reads CATGGNTEAFF. CDR3 nucleotide sequence: TGTGCCACTGGGGGGAACACTGAAGCTTTCTTT. The chain uses TRBV28 and TRBJ1-1; maybe TRBD1 (5 bases). The V gene lost 10 bases and the J gene lost 1 base, with 7 bases spanning the gap. Germline CDR1 and CDR2: MDHEN and SYDVKM. This CDR3 spans 11 amino acids.

CDR3 sequence: CASSEQGPQETQYF. In DNA, the CDR3 is TGTGCCAGCAGTGAACAGGGGCCTCAAGAGACCCAGTACTTC. The chain joins TRBV2 to TRBJ2-5, with D possibly matching TRBD1 (6 bases). The CDR3 loop spans 14 amino acids. Looked up from germline, CDR1 is SNHLY and CDR2 is FYNNEI. The germline V and J ends were trimmed by 2 bases and 2 bases, with 9 bases remaining between them.

The chain recombines TRBV3-1 (or the pseudogene TRBV3-2) with TRBJ2-3; D possibly corresponds to TRBD1 (5 bases). Trimming left V 0 bases short and J 3 bases short, with 13 bases between. The CDR3 extends over 16 amino acids. In germline, CDR1 is LGHDT, CDR2 YNNKEL (reference sequence). In DNA form, the CDR3 reads TGTGCCAGCAGCCAAGATGGGCAGGGATGGACAGATACGCAGTATTTT. Its translation: CASSQDGQGWTDTQYF.

The chain recombines TRBV6-6 with TRBJ1-1, with D perhaps TRBD1 (6 bases). V was cut by 2 bases and J by 0 bases, with 7 bases left in between. Germline V gene sequence: CDR1 MNHNY, CDR2 SVGAGI (reference sequence). There are 14 residues in the CDR3. CDR3 in DNA: TGTGCCAGCAGTTACGGACAGCTGAACACTGAAGCTTTCTTT. It specifies CASSYGQLNTEAFF.

The J gene is TRBJ2-3, the V gene TRBV15; D is possibly TRBD1 (5 bases). V lost 5 bases to trimming and J lost 7 bases, with 13 bases between them. Germline CDR1 LNHNV, CDR2 YYDKDF (reference sequence). The CDR3 loop spans 13 amino acids. In DNA, the CDR3 is TGTGCCACCAGCCGGGCAGGGCCTAATACGCAGTATTTT. Protein sequence: CATSRAGPNTQYF.

This clone showed up just a few times. The CDR3 bases are TGTGCCAGCAGTTCAGGACTAGCGGGGGGTTCAGATACGCAGTATTTT. Amino acid sequence: CASSSGLAGGSDTQYF. The chain combines TRBV2 with TRBJ2-3; 14 bases agree with TRBD2. This CDR3 spans 16 amino acids. Germline values: CDR1 SNHLY, CDR2 FYNNEI. V shed 5 bases, J shed 4 bases, and the junction held 5 bases outside the gene matches.

The V and J genes are TRBV27 and TRBJ2-7; D is unclear. The CDR3 runs 14 residues. In germline, CDR1 is MNHEY, CDR2 SMNVEV (reference sequence). The V gene lost 6 bases and the J gene lost 2 bases, with 14 bases spanning the gap. The CDR3 loop reads CASSRNRLTYEQYF. For the CDR3, the DNA is TGTGCCAGCAGCCGAAACCGCCTTACCTACGAGCAGTACTTC.

This chain joins TRBV2 and TRBJ2-1; D unresolved. The CDR3 totals 12 residues. Trimming cost V 6 bases and J 7 bases, with 10 bases left between them. CDR1 SNHLY and CDR2 FYNNEI come from the germline V gene. Here the CDR3 DNA reads TGTGCCAGCAGGCTCTCCGGGAATGAGCAGTTCTTC. Translation gives CASRLSGNEQFF.

In this sample, this clone turned up a few times. The chain couples TRBV20-1 to TRBJ1-2; D gene unclear. The CDR3 spans 11 residues. V lost 5 bases to trimming and J lost 8 bases, with 12 bases between them. Per germline, CDR1 DFQATT and CDR2 SNEGSKA (reference sequence). CDR3 protein: CSASPERGYTF. The CDR3 DNA is TGCAGTGCTTCCCCGGAGCGGGGCTACACCTTC.

This clone was seen a single time. The CDR3 is CASSLAGRMNTEAFF. In DNA, the CDR3 is TGCGCCAGCAGCTTGGCCGGACGGATGAACACTGAAGCTTTCTTT. This rearrangement joins TRBV5-1 to TRBJ1-1; no clear D gene. The V and J ends lost 0 bases and 0 bases respectively, with 9 bases between them. From germline, CDR1 is SGHRS and CDR2 YFSETQ. The CDR3 is 15 amino acids.

The rearrangement links TRBV2 to TRBJ2-3; possibly TRBD2 for D (6 bases). CDR1 and CDR2 (germline): SNHLY, FYNNEI. The V and J ends lost 7 bases and 3 bases respectively, with 14 bases between them. The CDR3 length is 14 residues. The CDR3 spells CASIKAEGTDTQYF. In DNA, the CDR3 is TGTGCCAGCATAAAAGCGGAGGGGACAGATACGCAGTATTTT. Together with reference TRBV2 and TRBJ2-3, the CDR3 gives the full variable domain: EPEVTQTPSHQVTQMGQEVILRCVPISNHLYFYWYRQILGQKVEFLVSFYNNEISEKSEIFDDQFSVERPDGSNFTLKIRSTKLEDSAMYFCASIKAEGTDTQYFGPGTRLTVL.

This rearrangement joins TRBV5-1 to TRBJ2-1; unclear D gene. Trimming left V 0 bases short and J 0 bases short, with 10 bases between. Germline V gene sequence: CDR1 SGHRS, CDR2 YFSETQ. CDR3 length: 16 amino acids. CDR3 DNA sequence: TGCGCCAGCAGCTTGGGTCAGCTGAGCTCCTACAATGAGCAGTTCTTC. Encoded protein: CASSLGQLSSYNEQFF.

The chain couples TRBV18 to TRBJ2-5; 8 nucleotides align to TRBD2. Germline values: CDR1 KGHSH, CDR2 LQKENI. Losses at the gene ends were 1 base for V and 5 bases for J; bases not matched to a gene: 3. This CDR3 is built from 14 residues. CDR3 coding DNA: TGTGCCAGCTCACCACTGGCTAGCGGGGAGACCCAGTACTTC. Amino acids: CASSPLASGETQYF.

The J gene is TRBJ2-7, the V gene TRBV29-1; 7 bases align to TRBD1. Trimming took 4 bases from V and 1 from J; bases not matched to a gene: 4. CDR1 SQVTM and CDR2 ANQGSEA come from the germline V gene. The CDR3 covers 13 residues. The CDR3 DNA reads TGCAGCGTTGCCCAGGGGGAGTCCTACGAGCAGTACTTC. Translated: CSVAQGESYEQYF.

The V call is TRBV5-5, the J call TRBJ2-5; 7 positions agree with TRBD1. V shed 4 bases, J shed 4 bases, and the junction held 7 bases outside the gene matches. The germline V gene encodes CDR1 SGHKS and CDR2 YYEKEE (reference sequence). The CDR3 consists of 14 residues. CDR3 sequence (DNA): TGTGCCAGCAGCCCATTCGGGACAGCAGAGACCCAGTACTTC. Its translation is CASSPFGTAETQYF.

The gene calls are TRBV30 and TRBJ1-6; D is ambiguous. Germline CDR1 is GTSNPN and CDR2 is SVGIG (reference sequence). The CDR3 has 15 residues. Trimming stripped 0 bases from V and 7 bases from J, with 13 bases between. The DNA of the CDR3 is TGTGCCTGGAGTGTGGAAGGGCTGATCAATTCACCCCTCCACTTT. Translation gives CAWSVEGLINSPLHF. The variable domain in full, completed from reference TRBV30 and TRBJ1-6, reads SQTIHQWPATLVQPVGSPLSLECTVEGTSNPNLYWYRQAAGRGLQLLFYSVGIGQISSEVPQNLSASRPQDRQFILSSKKLLLSDSGFYLCAWSVEGLINSPLHFGNGTRLTVT.

The chain uses TRBV12-5 and TRBJ1-1; a possible D gene is TRBD1 (5 bases). The CDR3 has 16 residues. V was trimmed by 2 bases and J by 2 bases, leaving 15 bases between them. Germline CDR1 LGHNT, CDR2 FRNRAP. This chain's CDR3 is CASGLISGRLNTEAFF. The CDR3 bases are TGTGCTAGTGGTTTGATATCGGGACGGCTAAACACTGAAGCTTTCTTT.

The chain couples TRBV11-2 to TRBJ2-1; D gene uncertain. V was shortened by 3 bases and J by 0 bases, with 21 bases between the two germline ends. This CDR3 is built from 19 residues. The germline V gene encodes CDR1 SGHAT and CDR2 FQNNGV. The CDR3 loop is CASSFLARTGLSSYNEQFF. DNA of the CDR3: TGTGCCAGCAGCTTTCTTGCCCGGACGGGTCTAAGCTCCTACAATGAGCAGTTCTTC.

The chain carries TRBV19 and TRBJ1-5; TRBD1 aligns across 12 bases. Per the germline V gene, CDR1 is LNHDA and CDR2 is SQIVND (reference sequence). CDR3 length: 17 residues. V was clipped by 0 bases and J by 6 bases; unmatched bases: 6. The CDR3 region is CASSIDGTGGVFQPQHF. Written as DNA, the CDR3 is TGTGCCAGTAGTATAGACGGGACAGGGGGCGTTTTTCAGCCCCAGCATTTT.

A word on this clone: This same CDR3 is encoded by further DNA sequences in the sample. This sequence joins TRBV7-2 and TRBJ2-1, with D possibly being TRBD2 (6 bases). Trimming stripped 0 bases from V and 4 bases from J, with 10 bases between. The V gene's germline CDR1 is SGHTA and CDR2 FQGNSA. The CDR3 length is 15 residues. CDR3 sequence: CASSLAGGPYNEQFF. CDR3 bases: TGTGCCAGCAGCTTAGCGGGGGGTCCTTACAATGAGCAGTTCTTC.

This chain joins TRBV6-6 and TRBJ1-6, with D perhaps TRBD1 (5 bases). This CDR3 region has 13 residues. Trimming cost V 7 bases and J 8 bases, with 12 bases left between them. Per the germline V gene, CDR1 is MNHNY and CDR2 is SVGAGI (reference sequence). The CDR3 protein is CASTQLGHSPLHF. The CDR3, as DNA: TGTGCCAGCACTCAACTGGGGCATTCACCCCTCCACTTT.